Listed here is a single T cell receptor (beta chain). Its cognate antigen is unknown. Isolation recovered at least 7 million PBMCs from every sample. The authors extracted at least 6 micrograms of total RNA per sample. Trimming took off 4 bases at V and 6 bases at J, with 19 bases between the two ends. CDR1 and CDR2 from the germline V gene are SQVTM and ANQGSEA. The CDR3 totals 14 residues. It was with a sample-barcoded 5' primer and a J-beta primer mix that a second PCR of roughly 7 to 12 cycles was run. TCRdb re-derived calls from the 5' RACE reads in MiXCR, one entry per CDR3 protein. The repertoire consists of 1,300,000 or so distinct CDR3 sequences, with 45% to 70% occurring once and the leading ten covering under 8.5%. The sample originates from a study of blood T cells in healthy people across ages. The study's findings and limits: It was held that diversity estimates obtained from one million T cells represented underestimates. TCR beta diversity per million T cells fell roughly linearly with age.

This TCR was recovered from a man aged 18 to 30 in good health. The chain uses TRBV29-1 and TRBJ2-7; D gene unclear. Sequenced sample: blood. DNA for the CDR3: TGCAGCGTTGTTCTGGCAGCCTCCTTCTCCGAGCAGTACTTC. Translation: CSVVLAASFSEQYF.